These T cell receptor beta chains were read from a single sample in a study of shared clonotypes between healthy human individuals. Profiled with immunoSEQ multiplex PCR; TCRdb holds only in-frame clones, not every one. The profile shows approximately 82,000 clones, about 64% of them singletons. Sequencing input: memory CD8+ T cells sorted from blood. Source of these receptors: a man aged 25-45 years in good health. CDR3s include the opening cysteine and the closing phenylalanine or tryptophan. Each record gives: D gene, clone size, J gene, V gene, CDR3 DNA, CDR3 protein. The D gene is left open where the match is weak. Expanded clones are given a class, and other clones once, few, many or no size at all.

D: TRBD2; size: NA; J: TRBJ2-1; V: TRBV23-1; DNA: TGCGCCAGCACACATACCGTTGGAGCGGGAGAGTTGGTCAATGAGCAGTTCTTC; CDR3: CASTHTVGAGELVNEQFF
D: NA; size: NA; J: TRBJ2-1; V: TRBV7-8; DNA: TGTGCCAGCAGCTTAGGTCCCTCTGTATGGAATGAGCAGTTCTTC; CDR3: CASSLGPSVWNEQFF
D: NA; size: NA; J: TRBJ1-5; V: TRBV28; DNA: TGTGCCAGCGGGAACCTGGGGGTTAGCAATCAGCCCCAGCATTTT; CDR3: CASGNLGVSNQPQHF
D: TRBD1; size: few; J: TRBJ2-5; V: TRBV7-9; DNA: TGTGCCAGCAGCCTGACTAAGACAGGGGATGAGACCCAGTACTTC; CDR3: CASSLTKTGDETQYF
D: NA; size: few; J: TRBJ1-1; V: TRBV15; DNA: TGTGCCACCAGCAGAGACCAGGGAGTTTCTGAAGCTTTCTTT; CDR3: CATSRDQGVSEAFF
D: NA; size: NA; J: TRBJ2-1; V: TRBV9; DNA: TGTGCCAGCAGCCTCCGTATCGTGGGCGGTGAGCAGTTCTTC; CDR3: CASSLRIVGGEQFF
D: NA; size: many; J: TRBJ2-7; V: TRBV13; DNA: TGTGCCAGCAGCTCCGGTCTGGGGGAAAGCTCCTACGAGCAGTACTTC; CDR3: CASSSGLGESSYEQYF
D: NA; size: NA; J: TRBJ2-6; V: TRBV28; DNA: TGTGCCAGCAGTATATATTCCGGGGCCAACGTCCTGACTTTC; CDR3: CASSIYSGANVLTF
D: TRBD2; size: NA; J: TRBJ2-7; V: TRBV27; DNA: TGTGCCAGCAGTTTTCGGCTAGCGGGAGTCGAGCAGTACTTC; CDR3: CASSFRLAGVEQYF
D: NA; size: NA; J: TRBJ2-1; V: TRBV4-3; DNA: TGCGCCAGCAGCCAGGAGCGGACCTCCTACAATGAGCAGTTCTTC; CDR3: CASSQERTSYNEQFF
D: NA; size: NA; J: TRBJ2-7; V: TRBV6-5; DNA: TGTGCCAGCAGTTACTCGGACGGTCTCTACGAGCAGTACTTC; CDR3: CASSYSDGLYEQYF
D: NA; size: NA; J: TRBJ1-2; V: TRBV5-4; DNA: TGTGCCGGCACGTCAGGGGCTGCTTTCTATGGCTACACCTTC; CDR3: CAGTSGAAFYGYTF
D: NA; size: NA; J: TRBJ2-1; V: TRBV12-2; DNA: TGTGCCAGCAGTCCACCGGACGCGGGAGCTAATGAGCAGTTCTTC; CDR3: CASSPPDAGANEQFF
D: NA; size: NA; J: TRBJ2-7; V: TRBV11-2; DNA: TGTGCCAGCAGCTTAGCGGGCCCGACGGGCGAGCAGTACTTC; CDR3: CASSLAGPTGEQYF
D: NA; size: NA; J: TRBJ2-7; V: TRBV9; DNA: TGTGCCAGCAGCCCAACAGCGGGTCCAGCCTACGAGCAGTACTTC; CDR3: CASSPTAGPAYEQYF
D: NA; size: once; J: TRBJ2-1; V: TRBV27; DNA: TGTGCCAGCAGTTTATCGTCTGGCAATGAGCAGTTCTTC; CDR3: CASSLSSGNEQFF
D: TRBD2; size: NA; J: TRBJ2-2; V: TRBV6-1; DNA: TGTGCCAGCACGGTAGCGGGAGACACCGGGGAGCTGTTTTTT; CDR3: CASTVAGDTGELFF
D: TRBD1; size: once; J: TRBJ1-2; V: TRBV11-2; DNA: TGTGCCAGCAGCCCCCTCCGACAGGGTAATCGGTATGGCTACACCTTC; CDR3: CASSPLRQGNRYGYTF
D: TRBD2; size: few; J: TRBJ2-1; V: TRBV19; DNA: TGTGCCAGTAGTATAGGAGAGGGACTAGCGTACAATGAGCAGTTCTTC; CDR3: CASSIGEGLAYNEQFF
D: NA; size: NA; J: TRBJ2-3; V: TRBV2; DNA: TGTGCCACCGAGCTGGGGGGCGATGAAGATACGCAGTATTTT; CDR3: CATELGGDEDTQYF
D: NA; size: NA; J: TRBJ2-7; V: TRBV6-6; DNA: TGTGCCAGCAGCGACATTAGCTACGAGCAGTACTTC; CDR3: CASSDISYEQYF
D: NA; size: few; J: TRBJ2-5; V: TRBV6-5; DNA: TGTGCCAGCAGTTACGTGGGGGTCGTGGAGACCCAGTACTTC; CDR3: CASSYVGVVETQYF